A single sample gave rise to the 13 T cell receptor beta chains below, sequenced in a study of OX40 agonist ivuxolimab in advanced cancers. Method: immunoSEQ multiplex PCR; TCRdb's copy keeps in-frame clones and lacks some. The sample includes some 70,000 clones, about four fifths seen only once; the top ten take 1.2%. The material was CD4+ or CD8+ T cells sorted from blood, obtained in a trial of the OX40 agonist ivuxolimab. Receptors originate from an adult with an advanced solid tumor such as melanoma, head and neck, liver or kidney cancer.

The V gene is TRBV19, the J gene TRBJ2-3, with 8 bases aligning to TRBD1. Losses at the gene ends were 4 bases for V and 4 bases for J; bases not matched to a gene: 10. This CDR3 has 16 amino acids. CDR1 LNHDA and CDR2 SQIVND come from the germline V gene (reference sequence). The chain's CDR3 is CASSNPGQGVSDTQYF. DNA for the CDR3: TGTGCCAGTAGTAACCCCGGACAGGGTGTGTCAGATACGCAGTATTTT.

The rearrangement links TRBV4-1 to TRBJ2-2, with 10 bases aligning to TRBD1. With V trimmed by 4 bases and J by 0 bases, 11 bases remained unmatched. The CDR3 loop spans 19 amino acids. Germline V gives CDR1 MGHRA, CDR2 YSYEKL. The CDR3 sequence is CASSRVQTGGATNTGELFF. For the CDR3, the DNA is TGCGCCAGCAGCCGAGTACAGACAGGGGGCGCGACGAACACCGGGGAGCTGTTTTTT.

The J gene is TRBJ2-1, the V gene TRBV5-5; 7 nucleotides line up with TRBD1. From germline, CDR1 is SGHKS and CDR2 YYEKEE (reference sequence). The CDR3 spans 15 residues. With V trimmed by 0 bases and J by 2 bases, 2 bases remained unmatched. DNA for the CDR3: TGTGCCAGCAGCTTGGGACAGGGTACCTACAATGAGCAGTTCTTC. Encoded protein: CASSLGQGTYNEQFF.

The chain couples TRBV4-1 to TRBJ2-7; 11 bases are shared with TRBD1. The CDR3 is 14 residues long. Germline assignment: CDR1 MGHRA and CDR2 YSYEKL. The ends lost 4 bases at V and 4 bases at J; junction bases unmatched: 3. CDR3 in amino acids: CASSLDRGRYEQYF. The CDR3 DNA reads TGCGCCAGCAGCCTGGACAGGGGGCGGTACGAGCAGTACTTC.

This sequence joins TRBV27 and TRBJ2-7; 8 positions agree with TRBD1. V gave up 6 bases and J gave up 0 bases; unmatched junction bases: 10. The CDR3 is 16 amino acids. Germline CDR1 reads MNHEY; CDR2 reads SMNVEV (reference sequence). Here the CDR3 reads CASRPAGGRSSYEQYF. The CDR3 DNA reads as TGTGCCAGCAGGCCGGCAGGGGGCCGGAGCTCCTACGAGCAGTACTTC.

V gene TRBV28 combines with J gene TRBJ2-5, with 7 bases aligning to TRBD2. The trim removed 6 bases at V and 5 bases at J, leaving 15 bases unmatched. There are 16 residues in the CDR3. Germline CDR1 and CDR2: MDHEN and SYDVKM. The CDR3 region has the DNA TGTGCCAGCAGCTCACTCGGACTAGGGCACGGGGAGACCCAGTACTTC. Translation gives CASSSLGLGHGETQYF.

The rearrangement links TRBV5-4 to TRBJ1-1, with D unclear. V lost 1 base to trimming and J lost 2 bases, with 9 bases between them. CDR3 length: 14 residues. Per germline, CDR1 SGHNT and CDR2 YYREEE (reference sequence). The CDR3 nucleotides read TGTGCCAGCAGCTTGTTAGGATTAAACACTGAAGCTTTCTTT. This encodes CASSLLGLNTEAFF.

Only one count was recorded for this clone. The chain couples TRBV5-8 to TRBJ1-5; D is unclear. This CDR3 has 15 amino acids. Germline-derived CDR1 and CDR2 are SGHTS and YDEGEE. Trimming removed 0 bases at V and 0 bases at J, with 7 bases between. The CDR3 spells CASSLVPNSNQPQHF. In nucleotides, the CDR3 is TGTGCCAGCAGCTTGGTTCCGAATAGCAATCAGCCCCAGCATTTT.

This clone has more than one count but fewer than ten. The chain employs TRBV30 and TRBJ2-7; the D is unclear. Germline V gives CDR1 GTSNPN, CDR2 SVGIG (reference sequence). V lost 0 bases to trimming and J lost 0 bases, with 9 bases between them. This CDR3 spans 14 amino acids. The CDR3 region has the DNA TGTGCCTGGAGTGTTTCGGGCAGCTCCTACGAGCAGTACTTC. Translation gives CAWSVSGSSYEQYF. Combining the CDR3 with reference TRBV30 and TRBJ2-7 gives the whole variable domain SQTIHQWPATLVQPVGSPLSLECTVEGTSNPNLYWYRQAAGRGLQLLFYSVGIGQISSEVPQNLSASRPQDRQFILSSKKLLLSDSGFYLCAWSVSGSSYEQYFGPGTRLTVT.

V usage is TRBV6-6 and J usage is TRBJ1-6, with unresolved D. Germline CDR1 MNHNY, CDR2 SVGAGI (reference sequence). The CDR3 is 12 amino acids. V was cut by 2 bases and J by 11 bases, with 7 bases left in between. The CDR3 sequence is CASSYGNPPLHF. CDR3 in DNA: TGTGCCAGCAGTTACGGGAATCCACCCCTCCACTTT.

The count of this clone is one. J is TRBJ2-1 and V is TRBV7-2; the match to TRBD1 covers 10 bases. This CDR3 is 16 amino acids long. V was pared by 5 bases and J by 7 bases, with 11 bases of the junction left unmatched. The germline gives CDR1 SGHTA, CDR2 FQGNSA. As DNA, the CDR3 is TGTGCCAGCAGCCGATCGACAGGGGGCAATTTGAATGAGCAGTTCTTC. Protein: CASSRSTGGNLNEQFF.

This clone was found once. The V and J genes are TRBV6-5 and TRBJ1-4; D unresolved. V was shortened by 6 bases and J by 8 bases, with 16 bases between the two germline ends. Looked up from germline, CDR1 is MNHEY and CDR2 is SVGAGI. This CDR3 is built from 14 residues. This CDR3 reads CASRTGPRREKLFF. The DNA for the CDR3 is TGTGCCAGCAGGACGGGCCCCAGGAGGGAAAAACTGTTTTTT.

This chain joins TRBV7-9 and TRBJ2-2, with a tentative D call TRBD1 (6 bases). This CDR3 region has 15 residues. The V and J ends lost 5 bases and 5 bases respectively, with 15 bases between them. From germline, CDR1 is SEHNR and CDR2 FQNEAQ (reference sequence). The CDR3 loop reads CASSDPTGSTGELFF. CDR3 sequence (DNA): TGTGCCAGCAGCGACCCGACAGGATCAACCGGGGAGCTGTTTTTT.